These 13 T cell receptor beta chains originate from one sample sequenced in a study of shared clonotypes between healthy human individuals. The naive CD8 population came from CD45RO-negative cells selected for CCR7, without terminally differentiated effector memory CD45RA+ cells. Assay: immunoSEQ multiplex PCR; the TCRdb copy retains only in-frame clones and omits some. This table has about 2.2 million clones, roughly 95% appearing once. Sequences were obtained from naive CD8+ T cells from PBMCs. These receptors originate from a man between 18 and 29 years old in good health. Some clones in this sample may be carry-over from other donors' samples.

This chain joins TRBV28 and TRBJ1-1; D gene ambiguous. This CDR3 is built from 15 residues. Trimming pared 2 bases from V and 0 bases from J, leaving 10 bases between. Germline values: CDR1 MDHEN, CDR2 SYDVKM. This chain's CDR3 is CASSLKLTLNTEAFF. The DNA for the CDR3 is TGTGCCAGCAGTTTAAAACTAACCCTGAACACTGAAGCTTTCTTT.

The chain couples TRBV7-9 to TRBJ2-6, with D unclear. The CDR3 runs to 17 residues. The V gene lost 1 base and the J gene lost 0 bases, with 10 bases spanning the gap. Germline V CDR1 and CDR2: SEHNR, FQNEAQ (reference sequence). This CDR3 is CASSLGTEYSGANVLTF. The CDR3 DNA reads TGTGCCAGCAGCTTAGGGACCGAATACTCTGGGGCCAACGTCCTGACTTTC.

V is TRBV4-1 and J is TRBJ2-1; 8 positions match TRBD1. J was trimmed by 8 bases and V by 4 bases; bases with no gene match: 4. The CDR3 is made up of 13 amino acids. The V gene's germline CDR1 is MGHRA and CDR2 YSYEKL. In DNA form, the CDR3 reads TGCGCCAGCAGCCTAGACAGGGGACATGAGCAGTTCTTC. As protein: CASSLDRGHEQFF.

V usage is TRBV10-3 and J usage is TRBJ1-1; D is undetermined. There are 11 residues in the CDR3. The germline V gene encodes CDR1 ENHRY and CDR2 SYGVKD. V gave up 10 bases and J gave up 4 bases, with 10 bases separating them. The DNA of the CDR3 is TGTGCCACCCTGGCGGGCACTGAAGCTTTCTTT. It is translated as CATLAGTEAFF.

This chain connects TRBV6-5 to TRBJ1-2; D gene unclear. The V and J ends lost 6 bases and 4 bases respectively, with 15 bases between them. Germline V lookup: CDR1 MNHEY, CDR2 SVGAGI. There are 14 residues in the CDR3. The DNA for the CDR3 is TGTGCCAGCAGCCCCGGCCAGGCAACCTATGGCTACACCTTC. It is translated as CASSPGQATYGYTF.

The chain couples TRBV28 to TRBJ2-1; 12 bases line up with TRBD2. This CDR3 is built from 15 residues. V was pared by 5 bases and J by 5 bases, with 4 bases of the junction left unmatched. Germline CDR1 MDHEN, CDR2 SYDVKM. The CDR3 here is CASSPTSGSDNEQFF. The CDR3 DNA reads as TGTGCCAGCAGTCCGACTAGCGGGAGCGACAATGAGCAGTTCTTC.

The V gene is TRBV6-5, the J gene TRBJ1-2, with 8 bases fitting TRBD1. With 6 bases clipped from V and 2 bases from J, the junction kept 2 bases outside the gene matches. The length of the CDR3 is 13 residues. The germline V gene encodes CDR1 MNHEY and CDR2 SVGAGI. The CDR3 is CASRHRGNYGYTF. The CDR3 DNA follows: TGTGCCAGCAGACACAGGGGGAACTATGGCTACACCTTC.

This clone occurred once. V and J are TRBV5-6 and TRBJ1-5; D is perhaps TRBD1 (6 bases). This CDR3 has 15 residues. With 6 bases removed from V and 4 bases from J, the gap between germline ends came to 17 bases. CDR1 SGHDT and CDR2 YYEEEE come from the germline V gene. DNA for the CDR3: TGTGCCAGCACCATGGGTGGGGGCGGGAATCAGCCCCAGCATTTT. Translated: CASTMGGGGNQPQHF.

The genes are TRBV27 and TRBJ1-2; D perhaps matches TRBD1 (5 bases). The germline gives CDR1 MNHEY, CDR2 SMNVEV (reference sequence). The CDR3 runs to 15 residues. Trimming stripped 3 bases from V and 4 bases from J, with 15 bases between. The CDR3 reads CASSFSYRSPYGYTF. As DNA, the CDR3 is TGTGCCAGCAGTTTCTCCTACAGGTCACCCTATGGCTACACCTTC.

This chain uses TRBV7-9 with TRBJ1-2, with 9 bases fitting TRBD1. Per the germline V gene, CDR1 is SEHNR and CDR2 is FQNEAQ (reference sequence). The CDR3 is 16 residues long. V lost 6 bases and J lost 3; bases outside the gene matches: 11. CDR3: CASRSTGTGWDYGYTF. The CDR3 DNA is TGTGCCAGCAGATCTACTGGGACAGGGTGGGACTATGGCTACACCTTC. The full variable domain, with the rest looked up from reference TRBV7-9 and TRBJ1-2, is DTGVSQNPRHKITKRGQNVTFRCDPISEHNRLYWYRQTLGQGPEFLTYFQNEAQLEKSRLLSDRFSAERPKGSFSTLEIQRTEQGDSAMYLCASRSTGTGWDYGYTFGSGTRLTVV.

The chain employs TRBV27 and TRBJ2-7, with D perhaps matching TRBD2 (7 bases). This CDR3 contains 15 residues. Trimming cost V 3 bases and J 0 bases, with 12 bases left between them. In germline, CDR1 is MNHEY, CDR2 SMNVEV (reference sequence). The CDR3 region has the DNA TGTGCCAGCAGTTTCCGGGGGGCCGACTCCTACGAGCAGTACTTC. This sequence encodes CASSFRGADSYEQYF.

The gene calls are TRBV7-9 and TRBJ2-3; 9 bases match TRBD1. The J segment lost 5 bases and the V segment lost 1 base, leaving 4 bases of the junction unmatched. This CDR3 has 15 amino acids. Per germline, CDR1 SEHNR and CDR2 FQNEAQ (reference sequence). Here the CDR3 DNA reads TGTGCCAGCAGCTTAGGGACAGGGGTCTTAGATACGCAGTATTTT. Translation gives CASSLGTGVLDTQYF.

The gene calls are TRBV9 and TRBJ1-1, with D perhaps matching TRBD1 (5 bases). The germline CDR1 and CDR2 sequences are SGDLS and YYNGEE. Trimming took 0 bases from V and 7 from J, leaving 10 bases between them. The CDR3 totals 13 residues. The CDR3 DNA sequence: TGTGCCAGCAGCGTAGCTATGGGGCTTGAAGCTTTCTTT. Its protein product is CASSVAMGLEAFF. Complete variable domain (other parts from reference TRBV9 and TRBJ1-1): DSGVTQTPKHLITATGQRVTLRCSPRSGDLSVYWYQQSLDQGLQFLIQYYNGEERAKGNILERFSAQQFPDLHSELNLSSLELGDSALYFCASSVAMGLEAFFGQGTRLTVV.